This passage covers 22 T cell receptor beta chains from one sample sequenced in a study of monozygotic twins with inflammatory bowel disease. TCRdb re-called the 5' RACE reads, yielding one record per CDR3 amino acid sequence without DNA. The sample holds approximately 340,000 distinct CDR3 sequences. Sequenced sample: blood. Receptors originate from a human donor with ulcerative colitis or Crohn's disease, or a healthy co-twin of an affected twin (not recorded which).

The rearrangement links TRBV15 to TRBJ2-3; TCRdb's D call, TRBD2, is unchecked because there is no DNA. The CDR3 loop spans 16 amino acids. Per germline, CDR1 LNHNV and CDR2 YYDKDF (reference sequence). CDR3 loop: CATSSPGRGTGDTQYF.

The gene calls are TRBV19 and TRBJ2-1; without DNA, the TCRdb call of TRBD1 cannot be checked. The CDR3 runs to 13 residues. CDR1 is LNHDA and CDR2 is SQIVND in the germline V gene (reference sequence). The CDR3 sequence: CASSISWGTGQFF.

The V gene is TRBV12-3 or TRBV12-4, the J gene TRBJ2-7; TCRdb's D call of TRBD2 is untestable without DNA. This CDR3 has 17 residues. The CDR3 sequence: CASSSGLAGGPSYEQYF.

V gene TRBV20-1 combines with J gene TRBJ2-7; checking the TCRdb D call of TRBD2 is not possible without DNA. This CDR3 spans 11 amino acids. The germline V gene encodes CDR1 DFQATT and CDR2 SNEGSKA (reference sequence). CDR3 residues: CSATRLTEQYF.

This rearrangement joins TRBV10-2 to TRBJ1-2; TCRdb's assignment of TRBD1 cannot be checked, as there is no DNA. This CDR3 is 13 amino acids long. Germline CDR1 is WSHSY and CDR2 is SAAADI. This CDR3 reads CASSEGRGYGYTF.

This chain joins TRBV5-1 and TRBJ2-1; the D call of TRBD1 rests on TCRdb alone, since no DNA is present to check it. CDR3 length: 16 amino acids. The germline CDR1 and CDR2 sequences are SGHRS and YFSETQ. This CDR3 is CASSFSLDRRIGEQFF.

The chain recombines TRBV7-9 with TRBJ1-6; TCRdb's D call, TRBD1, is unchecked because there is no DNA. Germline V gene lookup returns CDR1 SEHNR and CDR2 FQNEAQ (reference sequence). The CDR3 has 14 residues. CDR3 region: CASSEDRVRSPLHF.

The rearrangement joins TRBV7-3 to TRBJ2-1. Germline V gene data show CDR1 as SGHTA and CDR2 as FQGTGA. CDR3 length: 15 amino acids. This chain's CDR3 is CASSLAVGSYNEQFF. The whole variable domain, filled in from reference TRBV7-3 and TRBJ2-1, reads GAGVSQTPSNKVTEKGKYVELRCDPISGHTALYWYRQSLGQGPEFLIYFQGTGAADDSGLPNDRFFAVRPEGSVSTLKIQRTERGDSAVYLCASSLAVGSYNEQFFGPGTRLTVL.

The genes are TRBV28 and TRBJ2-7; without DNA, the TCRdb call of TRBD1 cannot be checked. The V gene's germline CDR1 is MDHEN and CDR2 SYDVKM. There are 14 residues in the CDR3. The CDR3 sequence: CASSLDRRAYEQYF.

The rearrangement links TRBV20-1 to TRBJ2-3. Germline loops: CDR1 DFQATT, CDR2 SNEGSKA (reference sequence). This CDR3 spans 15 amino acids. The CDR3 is CSARIPATSTDTQYF.

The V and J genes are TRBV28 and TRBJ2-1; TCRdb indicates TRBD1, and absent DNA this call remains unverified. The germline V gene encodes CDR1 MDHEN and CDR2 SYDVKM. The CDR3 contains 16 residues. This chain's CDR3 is CASRPGAGGPYNEQFF.

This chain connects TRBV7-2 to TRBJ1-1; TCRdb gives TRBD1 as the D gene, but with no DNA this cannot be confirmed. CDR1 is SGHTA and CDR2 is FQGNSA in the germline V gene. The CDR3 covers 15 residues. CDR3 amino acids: CASSTITGVNTEAFF.

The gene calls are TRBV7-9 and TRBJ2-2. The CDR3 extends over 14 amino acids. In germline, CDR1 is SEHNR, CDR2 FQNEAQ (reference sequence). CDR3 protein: CASRFVGDTGELFF.

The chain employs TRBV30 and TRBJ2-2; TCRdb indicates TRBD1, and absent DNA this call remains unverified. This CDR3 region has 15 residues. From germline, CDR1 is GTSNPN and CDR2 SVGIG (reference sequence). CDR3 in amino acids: CAWSGGTGYAGELFF.

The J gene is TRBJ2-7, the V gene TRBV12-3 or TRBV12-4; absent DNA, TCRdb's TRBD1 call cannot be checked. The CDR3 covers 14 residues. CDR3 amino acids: CASSRDRGIYEQYF.

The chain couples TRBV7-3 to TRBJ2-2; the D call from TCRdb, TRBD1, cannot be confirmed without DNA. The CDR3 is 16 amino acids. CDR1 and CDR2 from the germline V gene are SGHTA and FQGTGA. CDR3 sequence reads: CASSKPGQENTGELFF.

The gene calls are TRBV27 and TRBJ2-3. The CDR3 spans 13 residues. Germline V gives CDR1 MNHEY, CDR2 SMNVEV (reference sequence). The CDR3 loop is CASRQSGTDTQYF.

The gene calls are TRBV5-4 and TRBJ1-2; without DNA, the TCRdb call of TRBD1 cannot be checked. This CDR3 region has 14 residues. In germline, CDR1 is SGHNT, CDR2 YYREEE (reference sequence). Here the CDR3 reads CASSVDRAGYGYTF.

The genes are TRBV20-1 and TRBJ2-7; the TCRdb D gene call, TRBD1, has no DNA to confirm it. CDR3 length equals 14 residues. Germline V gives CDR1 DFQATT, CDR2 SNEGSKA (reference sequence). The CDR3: CSARVTGPRDEQYF.

CDR3 residues: CTSSLVPEGNQPQHF. The V gene is TRBV5-1, the J gene TRBJ1-5; the TCRdb D gene call, TRBD1, has no DNA to confirm it. The CDR3 has 15 amino acids. The germline V gene has CDR1 SGHRS and CDR2 YFSETQ. The entire variable domain, with the rest obtained from reference TRBV5-1 and TRBJ1-5, is as follows: KAGVTQTPRYLIKTRGQQVTLSCSPISGHRSVSWYQQTPGQGLQFLFEYFSETQRNKGNFPGRFSGRQFSNSRSEMNVSTLELGDSALYLCTSSLVPEGNQPQHFGDGTRLSIL.

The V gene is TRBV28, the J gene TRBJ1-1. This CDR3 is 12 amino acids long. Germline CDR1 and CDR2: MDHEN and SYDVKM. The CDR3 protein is CAARPRNTEAFF.

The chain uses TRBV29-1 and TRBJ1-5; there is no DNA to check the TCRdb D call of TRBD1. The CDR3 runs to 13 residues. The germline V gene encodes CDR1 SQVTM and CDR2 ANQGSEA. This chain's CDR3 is CSVKRGADQPQHF.